The TCR beta chain described here comes from a study of T cells in Graves' hyperthyroidism and ophthalmopathy. The investigators amplified TCR beta CDR3 regions from RNA transcripts. The HTBI primer set served for first-round RT-PCR of the TCR CDR3. TCRdb fed the multiplex PCR reads into MiXCR, producing one record per CDR3 protein. The sample includes about 480,000 distinct CDR3 sequences, around 14% of them seen just once. V was cut by 1 base and J by 8 bases, with 16 bases left in between. Per germline, CDR1 SGHNT and CDR2 YENEEA. The CDR3 sequence is 15 residues long. The specimen sequenced was blood. V is TRBV11-3 and J is TRBJ2-3; D gene uncertain. The sequence was obtained from a woman aged 18 to 35 with Graves' hyperthyroidism. CDR3 loop: CASSLGVGSRRTQYF. In nucleotides, the CDR3 is TGTGCCAGCAGCTTAGGTGTAGGTTCACGTCGTACGCAGTATTTT. The full variable domain, completed using reference TRBV11-3 and TRBJ2-3, is EAGVVQSPRYKIIEKKQPVAFWCNPISGHNTLYWYLQNLGQGPELLIRYENEEAVDDSQLPKDRFSAERLKGVDSTLKIQPAELGDSAVYLCASSLGVGSRRTQYFGPGTRLTVL.